One sample yielded the 9 T cell receptor beta chains listed below, sequenced in a study of T cell responses to AZD1222 COVID-19 vaccine. Here immunoSEQ multiplex PCR was the method, and the copy in TCRdb shows in-frame clones only, minus some. The data show just under 95,000 clones, roughly 90% seen once. The specimen was peripheral blood, collected on day 0 of AZD1222 vaccination. These receptors were collected from an adult in good health.

The V gene is TRBV9, the J gene TRBJ2-3; D gene ambiguous. The germline V gene has CDR1 SGDLS and CDR2 YYNGEE. Between the trimmed V and J ends, which lost 3 bases and 4 bases, there was a span of 12 bases. CDR3 length equals 14 residues. The CDR3 region has the DNA TGTGCCAGCAGCGCCGGACCGCCCCCAGATACGCAGTATTTT. Encoded protein: CASSAGPPPDTQYF.

A few counts support this clone. V is TRBV5-4 and J is TRBJ2-7, with 8 bases identical to TRBD1. This CDR3 region has 13 residues. The germline CDR1 and CDR2 sequences are SGHNT and YYREEE (reference sequence). Trimming cost V 4 bases and J 6 bases; bases outside gene matches: 6. The CDR3 DNA follows: TGTGCCAGCAGCAAGGACAGGGTTTCCGAGCAGTACTTC. Its protein is CASSKDRVSEQYF.

J is TRBJ2-3 and V is TRBV10-3; a weak D match, TRBD2 (6 bases). CDR1 ENHRY and CDR2 SYGVKD come from the germline V gene. Trimming cost V 6 bases and J 9 bases, with 13 bases left between them. This CDR3 is built from 12 residues. The DNA for the CDR3 is TGTGCCATCAGGGAGGGCCTTGGGACGCAGTATTTT. As protein: CAIREGLGTQYF.

This clone was picked up one time. The chain is built from TRBV24-1 and TRBJ1-1; 9 nucleotides agree with TRBD1. The CDR3 totals 16 residues. Per the germline V gene, CDR1 is KGHDR and CDR2 is SFDVKD. After removal of 9 bases from V and 1 base from J, the junction contained 11 bases not matched to a gene. This chain's CDR3 is CATRSGRGQGNTEAFF. The CDR3 DNA sequence: TGTGCCACCCGATCAGGTCGGGGACAGGGGAACACTGAAGCTTTCTTT.

The rearrangement joins TRBV2 to TRBJ2-7; possible D gene TRBD1, 6 bases. Per the germline V gene, CDR1 is SNHLY and CDR2 is FYNNEI. The CDR3 sequence is 11 residues long. V was clipped by 10 bases and J by 4 bases, with 11 bases between them. CDR3 nucleotides: TGTGCCACCATGGACAGTTACGAGCAGTACTTC. It encodes CATMDSYEQYF.

This rearrangement joins TRBV19 to TRBJ1-4, with 9 bases identical to TRBD1. The junction had 11 bases not matched to a gene; V was cut back by 9 bases and J by 3 bases. The germline V gene has CDR1 LNHDA and CDR2 SQIVND (reference sequence). The CDR3 totals 16 residues. CDR3 protein: CASDPTGGRSNEKLFF. Here the CDR3 DNA reads TGTGCCAGCGATCCGACAGGGGGGCGGTCTAATGAAAAACTGTTTTTT.

J is TRBJ2-5 and V is TRBV6-5; TRBD1 matches at 9 bases. With 5 bases clipped from V and 5 bases from J, the junction kept 9 bases outside the gene matches. CDR1 MNHEY and CDR2 SVGAGI come from the germline V gene. This CDR3 is 15 amino acids long. The CDR3: CASSRGQGRRETQYF. CDR3 DNA: TGTGCCAGCAGTCGGGGACAGGGCCGCCGGGAGACCCAGTACTTC.

This chain uses TRBV4-1 with TRBJ2-7; D not certain. Trimming took off 1 base at V and 5 bases at J, with 12 bases between the two ends. The CDR3 runs 14 residues. Germline CDR1 is MGHRA and CDR2 is YSYEKL. CDR3 sequence (DNA): TGCGCCAGCAGCCAAGTCGGGCGCCGCCACGAGCAGTACTTC. This translates into CASSQVGRRHEQYF.

This sequence joins TRBV7-9 and TRBJ1-6, with TRBD1 as a possible D gene (5 bases). The CDR3 sequence is 15 residues long. Trimming took 6 bases from V and 1 from J, leaving 10 bases between them. Germline-derived CDR1 and CDR2 are SEHNR and FQNEAQ (reference sequence). The CDR3, as DNA: TGTGCCAGCAGATTCGGGGGGTCCTATAATTCACCCCTCCACTTT. Translating it yields CASRFGGSYNSPLHF.